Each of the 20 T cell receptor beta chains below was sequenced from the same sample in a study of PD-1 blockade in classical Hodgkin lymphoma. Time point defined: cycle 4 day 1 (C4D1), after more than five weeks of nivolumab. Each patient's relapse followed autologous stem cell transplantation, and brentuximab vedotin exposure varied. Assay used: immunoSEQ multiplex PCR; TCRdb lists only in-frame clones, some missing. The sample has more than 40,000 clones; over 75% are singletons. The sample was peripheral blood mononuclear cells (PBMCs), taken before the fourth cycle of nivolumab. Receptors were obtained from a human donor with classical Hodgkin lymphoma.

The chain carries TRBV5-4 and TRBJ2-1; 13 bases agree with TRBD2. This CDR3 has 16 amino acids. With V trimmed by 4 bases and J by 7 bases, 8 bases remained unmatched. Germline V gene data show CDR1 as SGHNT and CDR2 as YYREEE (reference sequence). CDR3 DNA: TGTGCCAGCAGCCCTACTAGCGGGGGGGCCCGGAATGAGCAGTTCTTC. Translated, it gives CASSPTSGGARNEQFF.

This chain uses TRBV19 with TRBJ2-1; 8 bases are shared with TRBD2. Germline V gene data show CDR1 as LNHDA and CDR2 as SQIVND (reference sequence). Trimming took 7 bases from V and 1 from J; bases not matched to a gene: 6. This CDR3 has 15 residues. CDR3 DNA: TGTGCCAGTAAGATCCAGCGGGGGTCCTACAATGAGCAGTTCTTC. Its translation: CASKIQRGSYNEQFF.

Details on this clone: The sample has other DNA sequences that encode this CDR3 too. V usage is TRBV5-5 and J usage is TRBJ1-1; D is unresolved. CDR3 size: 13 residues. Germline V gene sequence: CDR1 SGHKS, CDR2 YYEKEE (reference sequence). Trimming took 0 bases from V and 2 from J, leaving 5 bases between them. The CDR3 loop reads CASSLEGNTEAFF. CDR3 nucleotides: TGTGCCAGCAGCTTGGAGGGAAACACTGAAGCTTTCTTT.

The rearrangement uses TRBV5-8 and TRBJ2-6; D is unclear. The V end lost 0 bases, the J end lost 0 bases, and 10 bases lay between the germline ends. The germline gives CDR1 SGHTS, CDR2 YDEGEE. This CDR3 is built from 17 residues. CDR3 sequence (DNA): TGTGCCAGCAGCTTGGTAGTCAGTTCCTCTGGGGCCAACGTCCTGACTTTC. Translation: CASSLVVSSSGANVLTF.

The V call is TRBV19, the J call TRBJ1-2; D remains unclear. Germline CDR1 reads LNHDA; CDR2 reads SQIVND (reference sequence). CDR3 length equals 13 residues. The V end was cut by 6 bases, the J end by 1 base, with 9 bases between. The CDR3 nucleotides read TGTGCCAGTAGACCGCCGAGTAACTATGGCTACACCTTC. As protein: CASRPPSNYGYTF.

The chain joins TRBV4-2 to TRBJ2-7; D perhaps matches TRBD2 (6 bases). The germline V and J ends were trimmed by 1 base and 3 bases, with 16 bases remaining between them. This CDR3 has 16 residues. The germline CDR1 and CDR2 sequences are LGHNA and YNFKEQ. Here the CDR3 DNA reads TGTGCCAGCAGCCAAGGAGGTCCGGGGGTGGGCTACGAGCAGTACTTC. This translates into CASSQGGPGVGYEQYF.

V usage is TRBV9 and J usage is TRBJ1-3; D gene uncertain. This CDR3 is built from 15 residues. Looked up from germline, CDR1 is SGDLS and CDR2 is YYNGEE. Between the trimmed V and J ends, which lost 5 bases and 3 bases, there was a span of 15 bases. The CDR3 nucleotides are TGTGCCAGCAGTGCGTGGGGTGGAGGTGGAAACACCATATATTTT. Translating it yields CASSAWGGGGNTIYF.

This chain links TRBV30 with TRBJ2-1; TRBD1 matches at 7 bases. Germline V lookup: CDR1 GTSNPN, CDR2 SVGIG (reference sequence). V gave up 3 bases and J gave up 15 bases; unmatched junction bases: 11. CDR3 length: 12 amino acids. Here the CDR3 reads CAWSSGQEPPFF. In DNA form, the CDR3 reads TGTGCCTGGAGCTCAGGACAGGAGCCACCGTTCTTC.

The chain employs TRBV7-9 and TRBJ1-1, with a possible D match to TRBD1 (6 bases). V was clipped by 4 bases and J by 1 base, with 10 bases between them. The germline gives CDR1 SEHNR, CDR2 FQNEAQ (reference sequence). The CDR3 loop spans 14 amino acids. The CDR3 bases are TGTGCCAGCAGCTCAGGGACAACGAACACTGAAGCTTTCTTT. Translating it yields CASSSGTTNTEAFF.

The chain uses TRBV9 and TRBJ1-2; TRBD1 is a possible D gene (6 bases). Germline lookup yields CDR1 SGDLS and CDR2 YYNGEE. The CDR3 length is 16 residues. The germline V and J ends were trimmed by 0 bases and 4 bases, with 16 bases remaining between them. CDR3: CASSVEEQGTTYGYTF. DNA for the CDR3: TGTGCCAGCAGCGTAGAGGAACAGGGCACCACCTATGGCTACACCTTC.

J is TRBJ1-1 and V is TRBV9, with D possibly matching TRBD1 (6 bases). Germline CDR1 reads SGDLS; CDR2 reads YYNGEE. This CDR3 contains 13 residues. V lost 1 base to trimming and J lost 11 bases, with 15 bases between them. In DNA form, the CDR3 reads TGTGCCAGCAGCGTAACTGGGGGGGCGCGGGCTTTCTTT. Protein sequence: CASSVTGGARAFF.

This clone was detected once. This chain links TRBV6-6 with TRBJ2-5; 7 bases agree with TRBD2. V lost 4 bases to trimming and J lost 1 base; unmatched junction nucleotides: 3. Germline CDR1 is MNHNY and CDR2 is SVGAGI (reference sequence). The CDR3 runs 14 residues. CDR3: CASSSGGTQETQYF. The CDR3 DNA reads TGTGCCAGCAGTTCGGGGGGAACCCAAGAGACCCAGTACTTC.

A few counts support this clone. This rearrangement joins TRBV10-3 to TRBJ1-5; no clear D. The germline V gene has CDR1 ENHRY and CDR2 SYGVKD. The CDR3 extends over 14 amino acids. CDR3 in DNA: TGTGCGGCCGGCTTTGGATATAGCAATCAGCCCCAGCATTTT. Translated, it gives CAAGFGYSNQPQHF.

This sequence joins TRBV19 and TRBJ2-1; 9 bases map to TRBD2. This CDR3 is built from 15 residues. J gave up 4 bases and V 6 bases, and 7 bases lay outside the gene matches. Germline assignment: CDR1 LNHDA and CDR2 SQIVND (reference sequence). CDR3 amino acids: CASSFSGGTYNEQFF. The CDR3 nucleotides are TGTGCCAGTAGCTTCAGCGGGGGGACGTACAATGAGCAGTTCTTC.

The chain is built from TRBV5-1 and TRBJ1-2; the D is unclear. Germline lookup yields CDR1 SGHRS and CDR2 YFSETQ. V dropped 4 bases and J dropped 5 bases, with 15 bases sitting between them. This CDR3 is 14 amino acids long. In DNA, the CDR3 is TGCGCCAGCAGCGGTGGCTTGGACTGGTATGGCTACACCTTC. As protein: CASSGGLDWYGYTF.

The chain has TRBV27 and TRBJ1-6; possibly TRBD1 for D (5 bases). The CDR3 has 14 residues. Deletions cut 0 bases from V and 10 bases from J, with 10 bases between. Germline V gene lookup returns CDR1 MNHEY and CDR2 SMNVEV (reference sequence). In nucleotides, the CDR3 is TGTGCCAGCAGTTTATCATGGGAGGGGTCACCCCTCCACTTT. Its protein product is CASSLSWEGSPLHF.

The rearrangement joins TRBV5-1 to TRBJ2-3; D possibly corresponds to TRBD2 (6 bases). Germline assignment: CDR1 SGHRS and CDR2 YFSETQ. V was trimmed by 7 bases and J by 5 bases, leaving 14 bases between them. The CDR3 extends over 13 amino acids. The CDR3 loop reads CASGGIGGDTQYF. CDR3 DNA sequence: TGCGCCAGCGGAGGGATTGGCGGAGATACGCAGTATTTT. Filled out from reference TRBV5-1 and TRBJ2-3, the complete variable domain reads KAGVTQTPRYLIKTRGQQVTLSCSPISGHRSVSWYQQTPGQGLQFLFEYFSETQRNKGNFPGRFSGRQFSNSRSEMNVSTLELGDSALYLCASGGIGGDTQYFGPGTRLTVL.

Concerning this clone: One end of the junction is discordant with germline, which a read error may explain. CDR3 nucleotide sequence: TGTGCTAGCAGCCTCGGGACTAGCGGGGACAATGAGCAGTTCTTC. It translates to CASSLGTSGDNEQFF. The gene calls are TRBV7-7 and TRBJ2-1, with TRBD2 matching 13 bases. There are 15 residues in the CDR3. Germline V CDR1 and CDR2: SSHAT, FNYEAQ (reference sequence).

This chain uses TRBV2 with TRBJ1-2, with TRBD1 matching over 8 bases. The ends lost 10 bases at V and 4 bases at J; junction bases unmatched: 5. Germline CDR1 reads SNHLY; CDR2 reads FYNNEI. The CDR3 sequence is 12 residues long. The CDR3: CAIAGGAYGYTF. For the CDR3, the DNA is TGTGCCATCGCAGGGGGCGCCTATGGCTACACCTTC.

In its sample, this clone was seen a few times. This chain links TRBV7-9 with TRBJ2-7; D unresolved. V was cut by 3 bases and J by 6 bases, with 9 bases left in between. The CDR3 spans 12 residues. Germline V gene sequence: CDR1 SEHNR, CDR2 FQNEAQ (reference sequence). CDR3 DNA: TGTGCCAGCAGCTTGGGCACGGGCGAGCAGTACTTC. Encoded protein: CASSLGTGEQYF.